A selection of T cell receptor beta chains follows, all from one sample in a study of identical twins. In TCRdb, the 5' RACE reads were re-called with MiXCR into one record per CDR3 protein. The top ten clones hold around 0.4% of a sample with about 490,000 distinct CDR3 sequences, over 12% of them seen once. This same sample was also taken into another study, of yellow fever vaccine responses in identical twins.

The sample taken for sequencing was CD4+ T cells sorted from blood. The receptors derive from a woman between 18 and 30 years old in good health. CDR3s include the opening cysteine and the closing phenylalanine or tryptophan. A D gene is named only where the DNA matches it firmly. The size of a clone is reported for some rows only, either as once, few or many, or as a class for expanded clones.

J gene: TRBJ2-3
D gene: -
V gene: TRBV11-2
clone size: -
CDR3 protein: CASSLMVLALSTDTQYF
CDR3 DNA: TGTGCCAGCAGCTTAATGGTTTTAGCCCTTAGCACAGATACGCAGTATTTT

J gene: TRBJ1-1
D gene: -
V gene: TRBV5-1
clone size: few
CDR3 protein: CASSVGVLTEAFF
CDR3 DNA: TGCGCCAGCAGCGTCGGGGTTCTCACTGAAGCTTTCTTT

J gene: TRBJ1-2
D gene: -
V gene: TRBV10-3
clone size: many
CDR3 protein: CAISETGNDYGYTF
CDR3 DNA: TGTGCCATCAGTGAGACAGGGAACGACTATGGCTACACCTTC

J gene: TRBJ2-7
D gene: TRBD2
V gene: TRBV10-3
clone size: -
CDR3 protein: CAISERLAGERNEQYF
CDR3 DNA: TGTGCCATCAGTGAGAGACTAGCGGGAGAACGAAACGAGCAGTACTTC

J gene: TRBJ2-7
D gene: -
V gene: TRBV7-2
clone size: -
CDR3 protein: CASSTARTYEQYF
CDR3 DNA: TGTGCCAGCAGCACCGCGCGTACTTACGAGCAGTACTTC

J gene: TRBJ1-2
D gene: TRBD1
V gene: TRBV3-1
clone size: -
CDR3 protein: CASSQVTGAYDSTF
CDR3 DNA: TGTGCCAGCAGCCAAGTAACAGGGGCTTATGATTCGACCTTC

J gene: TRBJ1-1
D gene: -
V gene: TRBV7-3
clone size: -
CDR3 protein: CASSLNIGTEAFF
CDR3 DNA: TGTGCCAGCAGCTTAAATATTGGCACTGAAGCTTTCTTT

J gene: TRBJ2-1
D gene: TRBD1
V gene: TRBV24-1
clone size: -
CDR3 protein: CATSARDRGRDNEQFF
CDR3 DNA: TGTGCCACCAGTGCCCGGGACAGGGGGCGAGACAATGAGCAGTTCTTC

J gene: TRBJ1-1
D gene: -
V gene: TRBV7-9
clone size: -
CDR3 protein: CASSAPGGLGGPTEAFF
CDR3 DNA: TGTGCCAGCAGCGCCCCGGGAGGTTTGGGAGGGCCCACTGAAGCTTTCTTT

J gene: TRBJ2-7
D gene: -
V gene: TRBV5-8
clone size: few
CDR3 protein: CASSLFLGSHSYEQYF
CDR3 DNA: TGTGCCAGCAGCTTGTTCTTGGGGAGCCACTCCTACGAGCAGTACTTC

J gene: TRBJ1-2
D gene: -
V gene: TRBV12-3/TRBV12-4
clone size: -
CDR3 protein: CASSLGPSQSYGYTF
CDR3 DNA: TGTGCCAGCAGTTTAGGTCCGTCACAGAGCTATGGCTACACCTTC

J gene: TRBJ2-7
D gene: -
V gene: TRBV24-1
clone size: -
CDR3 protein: CATSDNLEPKEQYF
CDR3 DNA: TGTGCCACCAGTGATAACCTAGAGCCAAAAGAGCAGTACTTC

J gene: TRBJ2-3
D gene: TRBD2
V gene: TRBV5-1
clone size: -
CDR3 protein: CASSLGSSGLSTDTQYF
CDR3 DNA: TGCGCCAGCAGCTTGGGGAGTAGCGGGTTAAGCACAGATACGCAGTATTTT

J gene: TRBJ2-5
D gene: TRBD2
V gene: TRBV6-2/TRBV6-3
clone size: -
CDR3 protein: CASSYASGIGETQYF
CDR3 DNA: TGTGCCAGCAGTTATGCTAGCGGGATAGGGGAGACCCAGTACTTC

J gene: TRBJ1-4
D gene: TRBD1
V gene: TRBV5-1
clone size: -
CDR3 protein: CASSVTGSTNEKLFF
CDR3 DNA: TGCGCCAGCAGCGTGACAGGGTCTACTAATGAAAAACTGTTTTTT

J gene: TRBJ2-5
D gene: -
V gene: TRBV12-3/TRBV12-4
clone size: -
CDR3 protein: CASSLGIQQETQYF
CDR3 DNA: TGTGCCAGCAGTTTAGGTATACAACAAGAGACCCAGTACTTC

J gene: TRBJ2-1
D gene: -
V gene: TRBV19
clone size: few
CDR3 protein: CASSIYPRSSYNEQFF
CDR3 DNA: TGTGCCAGTAGTATCTACCCGAGGAGCTCCTACAATGAGCAGTTCTTC

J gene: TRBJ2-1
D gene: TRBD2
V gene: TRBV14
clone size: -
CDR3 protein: CASSPASGRAEQFF
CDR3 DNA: TGTGCCAGCAGCCCCGCTAGCGGGAGGGCCGAGCAGTTCTTC

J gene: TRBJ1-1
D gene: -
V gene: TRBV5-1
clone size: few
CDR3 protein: CASSGWAGSTEAFF
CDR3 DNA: TGCGCCAGCAGCGGATGGGCAGGGAGCACTGAAGCTTTCTTT

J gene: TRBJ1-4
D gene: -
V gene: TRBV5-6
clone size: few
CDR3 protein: CASSLTSGTKNEKLFF
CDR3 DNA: TGTGCCAGCAGCTTGACTTCTGGGACCAAGAATGAAAAACTGTTTTTT

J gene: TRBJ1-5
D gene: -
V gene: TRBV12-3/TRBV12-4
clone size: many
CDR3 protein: CASSFGVMGQPQHF
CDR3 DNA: TGTGCCAGCAGTTTCGGGGTAATGGGTCAGCCCCAGCATTTT

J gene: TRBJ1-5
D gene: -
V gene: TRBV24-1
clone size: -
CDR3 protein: CATSLGGQPQHF
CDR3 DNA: TGTGCCACCAGCCTAGGGGGGCAGCCCCAGCATTTT

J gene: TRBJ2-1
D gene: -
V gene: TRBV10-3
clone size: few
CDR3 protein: CAISDSGGASYEQFF
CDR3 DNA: TGTGCCATCAGTGACTCTGGCGGGGCCTCCTATGAGCAGTTCTTC

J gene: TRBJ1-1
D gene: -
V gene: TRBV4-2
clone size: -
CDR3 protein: CASSQDHGSRYTEAFF
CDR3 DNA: TGTGCCAGCAGCCAAGATCATGGTTCAAGGTACACTGAAGCTTTCTTT

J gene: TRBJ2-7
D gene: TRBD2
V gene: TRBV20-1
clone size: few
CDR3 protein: CSAQTSGSPHEQYF
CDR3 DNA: TGCAGTGCCCAGACTAGCGGGAGCCCCCACGAGCAGTACTTC

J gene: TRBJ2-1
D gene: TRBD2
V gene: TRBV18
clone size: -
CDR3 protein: CASSPGTSGRYEQFF
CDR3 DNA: TGTGCCAGCTCACCCGGGACTAGCGGGAGGTATGAGCAGTTCTTC

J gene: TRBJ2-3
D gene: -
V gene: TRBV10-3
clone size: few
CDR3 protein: CAIHNGSFTDTQYF
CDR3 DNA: TGTGCCATCCATAATGGGTCATTCACAGATACGCAGTATTTT

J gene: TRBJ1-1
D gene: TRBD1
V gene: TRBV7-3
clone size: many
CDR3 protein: CASSSLDRKANSEAFF
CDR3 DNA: TGTGCCAGCAGCTCTCTGGACAGGAAGGCCAACAGTGAAGCTTTCTTT

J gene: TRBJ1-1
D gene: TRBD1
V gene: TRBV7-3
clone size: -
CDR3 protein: CASSLRGQGASTEAFF
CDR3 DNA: TGTGCCAGCAGCTTAAGGGGACAGGGGGCAAGCACTGAAGCTTTCTTT

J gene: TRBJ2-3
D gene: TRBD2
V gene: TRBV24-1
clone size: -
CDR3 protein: CATSPIGLADNTDTQYF
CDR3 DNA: TGTGCCACCAGTCCGATAGGACTAGCAGATAACACAGATACGCAGTATTTT

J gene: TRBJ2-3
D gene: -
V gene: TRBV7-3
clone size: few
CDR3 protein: CASSQGGDTQYF
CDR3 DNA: TGTGCCAGCAGTCAAGGGGGAGATACGCAGTATTTT

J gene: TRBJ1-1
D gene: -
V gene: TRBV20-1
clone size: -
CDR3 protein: CSASLVGGVRTEAFF
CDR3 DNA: TGCAGTGCCTCCCTTGTGGGGGGCGTAAGGACTGAAGCTTTCTTT

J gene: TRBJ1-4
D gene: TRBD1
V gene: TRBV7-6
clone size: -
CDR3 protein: CASSLGRGGNEKLFF
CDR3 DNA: TGTGCCAGCAGCTTAGGCAGGGGGGGTAATGAAAAACTGTTTTTT

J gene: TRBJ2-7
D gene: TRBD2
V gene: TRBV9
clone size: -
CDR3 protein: CASSPLAGPAYEQYF
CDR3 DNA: TGTGCCAGCAGCCCCCTAGCGGGACCAGCCTACGAGCAGTACTTC

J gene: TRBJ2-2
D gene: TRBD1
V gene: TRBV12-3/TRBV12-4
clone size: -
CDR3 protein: CASTADRKVDTGELFF
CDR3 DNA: TGTGCCAGCACCGCGGACAGGAAGGTGGACACCGGGGAGCTGTTTTTT

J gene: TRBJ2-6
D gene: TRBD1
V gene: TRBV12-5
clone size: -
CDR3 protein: CASGVDRGHSGANVLTF
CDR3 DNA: TGTGCTAGTGGTGTGGACAGGGGACACTCTGGGGCCAACGTCCTGACTTTC

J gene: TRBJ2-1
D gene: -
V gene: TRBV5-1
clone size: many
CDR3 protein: CASSLGDPYNEQFF
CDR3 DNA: TGCGCCAGCAGCTTGGGGGATCCCTACAATGAGCAGTTCTTC

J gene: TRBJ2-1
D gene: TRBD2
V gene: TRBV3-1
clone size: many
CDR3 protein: CASSQGLAEYNEQFF
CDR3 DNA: TGTGCCAGCAGCCAAGGACTAGCGGAGTACAATGAGCAGTTCTTC

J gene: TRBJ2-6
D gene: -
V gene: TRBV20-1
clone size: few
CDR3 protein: CSASPNSGANVLTF
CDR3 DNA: TGCAGTGCTTCCCCGAACTCTGGGGCCAACGTCCTGACTTTC

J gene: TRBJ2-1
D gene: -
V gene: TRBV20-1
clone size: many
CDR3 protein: CSASRPLRNEQFF
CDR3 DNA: TGCAGTGCTAGCAGACCTCTACGGAATGAGCAGTTCTTC

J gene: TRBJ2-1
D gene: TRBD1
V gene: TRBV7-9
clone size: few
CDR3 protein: CASSLTGGTYNEQFF
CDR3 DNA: TGTGCCAGCAGCCTGACAGGGGGTACATACAATGAGCAGTTCTTC

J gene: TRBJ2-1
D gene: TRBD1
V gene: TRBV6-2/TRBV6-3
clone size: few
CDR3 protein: CASSAKRSINPGQGINEQFF
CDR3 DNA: TGTGCCAGCAGCGCCAAAAGAAGTATTAATCCGGGACAGGGAATCAATGAGCAGTTCTTC

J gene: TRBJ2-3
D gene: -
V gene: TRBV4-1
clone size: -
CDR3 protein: CASSRPPGTSTDTQYF
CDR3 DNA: TGCGCCAGCAGCCGTCCACCGGGTACTAGCACAGATACGCAGTATTTT

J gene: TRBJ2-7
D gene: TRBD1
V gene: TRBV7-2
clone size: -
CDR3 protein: CASSSPRGRRRYEQYF
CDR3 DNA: TGTGCCAGCAGCTCACCGAGGGGGCGAAGAAGATACGAGCAGTACTTC

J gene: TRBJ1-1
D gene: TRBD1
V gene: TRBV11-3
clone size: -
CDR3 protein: CASSIDRALNTEAFF
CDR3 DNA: TGTGCCAGCAGCATTGACAGGGCACTAAACACTGAAGCTTTCTTT

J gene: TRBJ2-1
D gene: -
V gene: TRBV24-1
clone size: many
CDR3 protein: CATSDLRQPNEQFF
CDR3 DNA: TGTGCCACCAGTGATTTGCGGCAGCCGAATGAGCAGTTCTTC

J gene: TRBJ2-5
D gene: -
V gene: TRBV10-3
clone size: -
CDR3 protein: CAISGGREETQYF
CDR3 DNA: TGTGCCATCAGCGGGGGGCGGGAAGAGACCCAGTACTTC

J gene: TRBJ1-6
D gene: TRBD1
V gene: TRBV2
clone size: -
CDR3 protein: CASGQQGDPSPLHF
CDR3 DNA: TGTGCCAGCGGACAACAGGGGGACCCTTCACCCCTCCACTTT

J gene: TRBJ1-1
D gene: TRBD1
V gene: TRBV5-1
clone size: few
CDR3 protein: CASSNSGQENTEAFF
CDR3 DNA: TGCGCCAGCAGCAACTCCGGACAGGAGAACACTGAAGCTTTCTTT

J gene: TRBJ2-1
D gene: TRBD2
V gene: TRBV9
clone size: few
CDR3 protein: CASSQTSGIYNEQFF
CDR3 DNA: TGTGCCAGCAGCCAGACTAGCGGGATCTACAATGAGCAGTTCTTC

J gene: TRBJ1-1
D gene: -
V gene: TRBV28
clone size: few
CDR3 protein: CASCASNTEAFF
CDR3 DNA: TGTGCCAGCTGCGCCTCGAACACTGAAGCTTTCTTT

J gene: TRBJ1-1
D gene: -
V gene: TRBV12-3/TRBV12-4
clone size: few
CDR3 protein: CASSRTLNTEAFF
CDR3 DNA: TGTGCCAGCAGTCGGACACTGAACACTGAAGCTTTCTTT

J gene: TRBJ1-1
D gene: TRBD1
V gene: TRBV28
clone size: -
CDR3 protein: CASSLWTGLVTEAFF
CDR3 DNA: TGTGCCAGCAGTTTATGGACAGGGCTCGTCACTGAAGCTTTCTTT